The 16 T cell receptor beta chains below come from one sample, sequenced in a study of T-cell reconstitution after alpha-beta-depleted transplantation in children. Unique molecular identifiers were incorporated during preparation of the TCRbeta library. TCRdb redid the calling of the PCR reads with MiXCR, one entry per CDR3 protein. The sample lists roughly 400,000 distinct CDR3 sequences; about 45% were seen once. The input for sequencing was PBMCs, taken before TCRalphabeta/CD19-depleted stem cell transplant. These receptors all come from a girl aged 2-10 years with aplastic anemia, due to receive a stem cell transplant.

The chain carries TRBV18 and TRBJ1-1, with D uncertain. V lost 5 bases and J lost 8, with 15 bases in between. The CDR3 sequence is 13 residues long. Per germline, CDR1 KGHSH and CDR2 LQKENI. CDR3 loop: CASSFSGNREAFF. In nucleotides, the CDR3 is TGTGCCAGCTCATTTTCCGGGAATAGAGAAGCTTTCTTT.

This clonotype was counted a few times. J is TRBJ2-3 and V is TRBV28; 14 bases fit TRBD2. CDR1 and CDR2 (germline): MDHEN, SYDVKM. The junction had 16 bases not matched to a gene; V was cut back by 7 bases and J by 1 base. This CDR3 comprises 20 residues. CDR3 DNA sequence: TGTGCCAGCACCACTAGACGACTAGCGGGAGGGCTCCTTCGCACAGATACGCAGTATTTT. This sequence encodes CASTTRRLAGGLLRTDTQYF.

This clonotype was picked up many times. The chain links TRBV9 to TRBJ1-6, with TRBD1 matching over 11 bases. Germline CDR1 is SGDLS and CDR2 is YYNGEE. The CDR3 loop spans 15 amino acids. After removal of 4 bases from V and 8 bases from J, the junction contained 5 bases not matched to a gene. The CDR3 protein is CASSPGQGAHSPLHF. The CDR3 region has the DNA TGTGCCAGCAGCCCCGGACAGGGGGCGCATTCACCCCTCCACTTT. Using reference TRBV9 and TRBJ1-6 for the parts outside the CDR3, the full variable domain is DSGVTQTPKHLITATGQRVTLRCSPRSGDLSVYWYQQSLDQGLQFLIQYYNGEERAKGNILERFSAQQFPDLHSELNLSSLELGDSALYFCASSPGQGAHSPLHFGNGTRLTVT.

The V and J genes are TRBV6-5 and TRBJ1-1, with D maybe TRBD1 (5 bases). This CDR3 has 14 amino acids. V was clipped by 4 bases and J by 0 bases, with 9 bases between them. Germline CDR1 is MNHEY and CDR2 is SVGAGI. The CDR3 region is CASSLQVLNTEAFF. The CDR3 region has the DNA TGTGCCAGCAGTTTACAGGTCTTGAACACTGAAGCTTTCTTT.

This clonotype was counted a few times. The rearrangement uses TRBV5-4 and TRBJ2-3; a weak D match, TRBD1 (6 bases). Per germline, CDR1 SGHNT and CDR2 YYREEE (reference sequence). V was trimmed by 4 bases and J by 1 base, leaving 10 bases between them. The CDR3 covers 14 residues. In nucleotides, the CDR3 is TGTGCCAGCAGCCCGGACAGTGGCACAGATACGCAGTATTTT. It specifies CASSPDSGTDTQYF.

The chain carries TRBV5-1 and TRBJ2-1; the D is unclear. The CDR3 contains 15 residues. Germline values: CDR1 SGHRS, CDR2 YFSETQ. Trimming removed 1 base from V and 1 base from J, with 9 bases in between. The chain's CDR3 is CASSLNLGSYNEQFF. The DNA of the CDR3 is TGCGCCAGCAGCTTGAATTTAGGGTCCTACAATGAGCAGTTCTTC. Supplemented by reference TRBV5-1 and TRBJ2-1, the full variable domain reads KAGVTQTPRYLIKTRGQQVTLSCSPISGHRSVSWYQQTPGQGLQFLFEYFSETQRNKGNFPGRFSGRQFSNSRSEMNVSTLELGDSALYLCASSLNLGSYNEQFFGPGTRLTVL.

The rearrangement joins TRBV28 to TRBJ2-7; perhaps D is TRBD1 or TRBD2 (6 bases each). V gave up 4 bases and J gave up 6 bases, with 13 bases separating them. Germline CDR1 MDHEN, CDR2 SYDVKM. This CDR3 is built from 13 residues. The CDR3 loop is CASSSPGAREQYF. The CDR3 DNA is TGTGCCAGCAGTTCTCCGGGGGCTCGCGAGCAGTACTTC.

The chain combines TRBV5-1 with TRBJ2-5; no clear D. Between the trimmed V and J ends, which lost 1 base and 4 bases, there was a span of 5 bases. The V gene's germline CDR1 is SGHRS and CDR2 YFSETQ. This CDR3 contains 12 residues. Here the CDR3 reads CASSLWGETQYF. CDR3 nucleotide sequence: TGCGCCAGCAGCTTGTGGGGAGAGACCCAGTACTTC.

In DNA form, the CDR3 reads TGCGCCAGCAGCTTGAATAGCCAGCTAAACACCATATATTTT. Residues: CASSLNSQLNTIYF. The V gene is TRBV5-1, the J gene TRBJ1-3; no clear D gene. From germline, CDR1 is SGHRS and CDR2 YFSETQ. The CDR3 is made up of 14 amino acids. Trimming pared 1 base from V and 6 bases from J, leaving 11 bases between.

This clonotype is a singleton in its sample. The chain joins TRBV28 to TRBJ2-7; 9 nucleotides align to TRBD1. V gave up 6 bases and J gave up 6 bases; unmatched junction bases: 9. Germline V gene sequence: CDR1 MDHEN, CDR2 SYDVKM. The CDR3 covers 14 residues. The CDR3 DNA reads TGTGCCAGCAGGTTTAGGGGACAGGGCCGCGAGCAGTACTTC. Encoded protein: CASRFRGQGREQYF.

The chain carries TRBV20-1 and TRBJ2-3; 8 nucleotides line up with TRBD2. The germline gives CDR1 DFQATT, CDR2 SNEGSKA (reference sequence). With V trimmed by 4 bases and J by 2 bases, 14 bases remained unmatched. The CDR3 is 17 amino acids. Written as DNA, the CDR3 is TGCAGTGCTAAGGGGTCTCCGGGACTAGGAAACACAGATACGCAGTATTTT. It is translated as CSAKGSPGLGNTDTQYF.

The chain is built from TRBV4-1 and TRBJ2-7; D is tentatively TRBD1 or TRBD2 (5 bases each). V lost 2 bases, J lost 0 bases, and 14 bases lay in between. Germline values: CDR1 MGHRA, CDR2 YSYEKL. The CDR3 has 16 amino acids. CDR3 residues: CASSQFLGRASYEQYF. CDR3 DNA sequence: TGCGCCAGCAGCCAATTTTTGGGACGTGCCTCCTACGAGCAGTACTTC.

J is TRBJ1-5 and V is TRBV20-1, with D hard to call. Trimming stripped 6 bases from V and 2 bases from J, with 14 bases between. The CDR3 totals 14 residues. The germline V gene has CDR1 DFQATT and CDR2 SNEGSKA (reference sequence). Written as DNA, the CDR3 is TGCAGTGCCCCACCCGGGATCGGCAATCAGCCCCAGCATTTT. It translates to CSAPPGIGNQPQHF.

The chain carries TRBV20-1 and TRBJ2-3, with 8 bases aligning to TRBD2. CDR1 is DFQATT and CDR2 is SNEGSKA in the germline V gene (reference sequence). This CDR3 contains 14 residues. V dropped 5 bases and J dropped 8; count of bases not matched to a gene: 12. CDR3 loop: CSAEKAGVEVTQYF. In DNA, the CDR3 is TGCAGTGCTGAAAAAGCGGGAGTAGAAGTTACGCAGTATTTT.

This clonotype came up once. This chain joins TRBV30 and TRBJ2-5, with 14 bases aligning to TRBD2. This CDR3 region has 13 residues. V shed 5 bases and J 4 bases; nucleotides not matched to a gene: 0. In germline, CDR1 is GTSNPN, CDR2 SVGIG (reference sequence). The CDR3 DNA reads TGTGCCTGGGGACTAGCGGGGGGAGAGACCCAGTACTTC. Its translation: CAWGLAGGETQYF.

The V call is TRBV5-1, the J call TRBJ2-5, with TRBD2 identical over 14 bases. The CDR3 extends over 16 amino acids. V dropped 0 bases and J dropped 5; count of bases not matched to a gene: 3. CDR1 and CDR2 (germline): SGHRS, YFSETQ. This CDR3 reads CASSLGTSGGHETQYF. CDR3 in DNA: TGCGCCAGCAGCTTGGGGACTAGCGGGGGGCATGAGACCCAGTACTTC. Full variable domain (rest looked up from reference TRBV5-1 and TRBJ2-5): KAGVTQTPRYLIKTRGQQVTLSCSPISGHRSVSWYQQTPGQGLQFLFEYFSETQRNKGNFPGRFSGRQFSNSRSEMNVSTLELGDSALYLCASSLGTSGGHETQYFGPGTRLLVL.